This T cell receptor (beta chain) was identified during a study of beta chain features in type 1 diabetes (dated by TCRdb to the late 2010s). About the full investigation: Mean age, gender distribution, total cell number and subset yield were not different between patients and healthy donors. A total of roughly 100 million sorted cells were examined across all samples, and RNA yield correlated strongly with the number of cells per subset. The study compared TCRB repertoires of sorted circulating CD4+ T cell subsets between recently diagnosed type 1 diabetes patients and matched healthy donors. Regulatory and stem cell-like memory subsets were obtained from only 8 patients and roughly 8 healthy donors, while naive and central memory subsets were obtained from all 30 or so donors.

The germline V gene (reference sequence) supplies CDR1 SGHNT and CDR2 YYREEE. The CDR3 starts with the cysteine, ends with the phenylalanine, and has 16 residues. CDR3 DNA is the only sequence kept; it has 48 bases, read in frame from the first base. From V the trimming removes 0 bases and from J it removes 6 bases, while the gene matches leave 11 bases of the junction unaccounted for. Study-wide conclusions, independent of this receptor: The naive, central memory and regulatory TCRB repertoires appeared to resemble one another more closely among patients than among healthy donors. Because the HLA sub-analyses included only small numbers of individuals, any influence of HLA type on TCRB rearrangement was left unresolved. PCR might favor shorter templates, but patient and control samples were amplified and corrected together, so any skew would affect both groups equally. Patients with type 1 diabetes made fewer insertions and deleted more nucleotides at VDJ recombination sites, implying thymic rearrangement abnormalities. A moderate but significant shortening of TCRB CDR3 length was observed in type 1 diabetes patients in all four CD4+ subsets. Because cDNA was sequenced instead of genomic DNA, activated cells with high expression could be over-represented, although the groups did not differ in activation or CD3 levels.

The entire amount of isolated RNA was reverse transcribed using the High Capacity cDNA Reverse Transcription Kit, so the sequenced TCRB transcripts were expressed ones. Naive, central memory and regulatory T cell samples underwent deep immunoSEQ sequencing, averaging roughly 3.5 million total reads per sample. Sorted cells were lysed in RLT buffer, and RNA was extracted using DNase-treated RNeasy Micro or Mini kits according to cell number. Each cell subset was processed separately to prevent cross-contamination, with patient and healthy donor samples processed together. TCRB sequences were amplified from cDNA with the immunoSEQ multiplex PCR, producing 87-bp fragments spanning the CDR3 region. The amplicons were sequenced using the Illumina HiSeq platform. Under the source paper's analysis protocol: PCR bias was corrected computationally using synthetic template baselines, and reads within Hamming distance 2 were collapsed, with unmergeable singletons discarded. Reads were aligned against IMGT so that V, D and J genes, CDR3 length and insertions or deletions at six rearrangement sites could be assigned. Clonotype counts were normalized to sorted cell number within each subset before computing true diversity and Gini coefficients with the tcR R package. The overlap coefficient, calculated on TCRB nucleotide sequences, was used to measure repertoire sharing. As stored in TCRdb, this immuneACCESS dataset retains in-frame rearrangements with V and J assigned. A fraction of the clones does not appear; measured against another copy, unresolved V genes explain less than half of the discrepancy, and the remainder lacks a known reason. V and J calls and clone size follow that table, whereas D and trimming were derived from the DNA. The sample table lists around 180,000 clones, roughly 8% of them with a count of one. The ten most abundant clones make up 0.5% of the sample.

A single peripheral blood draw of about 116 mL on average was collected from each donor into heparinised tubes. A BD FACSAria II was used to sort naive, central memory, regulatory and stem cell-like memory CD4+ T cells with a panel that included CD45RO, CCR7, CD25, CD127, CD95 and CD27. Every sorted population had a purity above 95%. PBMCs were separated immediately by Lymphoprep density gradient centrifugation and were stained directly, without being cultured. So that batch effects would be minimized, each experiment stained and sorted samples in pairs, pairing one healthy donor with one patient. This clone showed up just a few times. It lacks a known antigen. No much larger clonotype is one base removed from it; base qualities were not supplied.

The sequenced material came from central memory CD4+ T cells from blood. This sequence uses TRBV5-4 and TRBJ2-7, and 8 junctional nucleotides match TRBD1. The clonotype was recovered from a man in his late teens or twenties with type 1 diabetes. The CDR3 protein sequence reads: CASSLGSRQGASEQYF. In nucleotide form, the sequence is TGTGCCAGCAGCTTGGGCTCGCGGCAGGGGGCCAGCGAGCAGTACTTC.